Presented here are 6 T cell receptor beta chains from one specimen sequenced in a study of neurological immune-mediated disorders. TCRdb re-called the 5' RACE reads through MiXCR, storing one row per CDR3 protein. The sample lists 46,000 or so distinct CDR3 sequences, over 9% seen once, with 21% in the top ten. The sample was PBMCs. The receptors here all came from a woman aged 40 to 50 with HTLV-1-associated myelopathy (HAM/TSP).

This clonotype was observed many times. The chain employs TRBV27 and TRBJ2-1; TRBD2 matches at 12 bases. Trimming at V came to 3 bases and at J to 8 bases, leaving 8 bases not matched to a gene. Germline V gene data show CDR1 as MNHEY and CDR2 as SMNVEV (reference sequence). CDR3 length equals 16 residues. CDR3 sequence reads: CASSFRLAGGRDEQFF. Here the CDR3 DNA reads TGTGCCAGCAGTTTCCGTCTAGCGGGGGGGCGGGATGAGCAGTTCTTC.

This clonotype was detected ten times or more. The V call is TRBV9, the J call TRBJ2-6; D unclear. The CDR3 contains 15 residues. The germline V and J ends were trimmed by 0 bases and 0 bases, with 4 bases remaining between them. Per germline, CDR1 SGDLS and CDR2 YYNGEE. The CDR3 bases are TGTGCCAGCAGCGTAGTAGCCTCTGGGGCCAACGTCCTGACTTTC. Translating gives CASSVVASGANVLTF.

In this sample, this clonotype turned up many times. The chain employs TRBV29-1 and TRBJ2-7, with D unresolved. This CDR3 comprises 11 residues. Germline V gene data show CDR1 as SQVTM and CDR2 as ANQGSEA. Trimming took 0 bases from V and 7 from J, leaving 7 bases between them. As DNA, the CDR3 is TGCAGCGTTGAAGATCTCAGGGAGCAGTACTTC. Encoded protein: CSVEDLREQYF.

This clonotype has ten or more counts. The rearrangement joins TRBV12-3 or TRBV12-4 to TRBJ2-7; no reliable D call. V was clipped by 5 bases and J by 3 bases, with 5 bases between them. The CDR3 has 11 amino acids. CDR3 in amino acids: CASSRFYEQYF. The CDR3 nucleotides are TGTGCCAGCAGTCGATTCTACGAGCAGTACTTC.

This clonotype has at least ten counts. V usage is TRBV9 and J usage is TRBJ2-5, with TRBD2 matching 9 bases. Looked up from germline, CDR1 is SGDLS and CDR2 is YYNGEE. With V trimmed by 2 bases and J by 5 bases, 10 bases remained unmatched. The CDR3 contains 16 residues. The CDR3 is CASSVQAGGAGETQYF. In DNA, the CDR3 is TGTGCCAGCAGCGTCCAGGCGGGGGGGGCCGGGGAGACCCAGTACTTC.

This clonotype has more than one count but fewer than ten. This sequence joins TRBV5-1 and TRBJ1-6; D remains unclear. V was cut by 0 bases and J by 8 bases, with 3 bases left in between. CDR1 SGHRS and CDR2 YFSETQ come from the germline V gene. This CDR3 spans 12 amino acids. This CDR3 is CASSLGDSPLHF. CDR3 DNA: TGCGCCAGCAGCTTGGGGGATTCACCCCTCCACTTT.